One sample yielded the 18 T cell receptor beta chains listed below, sequenced in a study of breast tumors, draining lymph nodes, adjacent tissues. Axillary draining lymph nodes of breast cancer patients supplied the node samples. TCRdb recomputed calls from the multiplex PCR reads with MiXCR, one row per CDR3 protein. The data contain 250,000 or so distinct CDR3 sequences, around 31% of them seen just once; the ten biggest clones take up 1.1%. Material for sequencing was axillary lymph node tissue. Source of these receptors: a female donor with breast cancer. Some clones in this sample may be carry-over from other donors' samples.

This clonotype was seen at least ten times. The chain combines TRBV5-5 with TRBJ2-7, with 7 bases matching TRBD2. CDR1 and CDR2 from the germline V gene are SGHKS and YYEKEE (reference sequence). This CDR3 is built from 16 residues. J was trimmed by 1 base and V by 3 bases; bases with no gene match: 10. The CDR3 loop is CASSYPSGGVSYEQYF. CDR3 coding DNA: TGTGCCAGCAGCTACCCTAGCGGAGGGGTATCCTACGAGCAGTACTTC. The variable domain in full, completed from reference TRBV5-5 and TRBJ2-7, reads DAGVTQSPTHLIKTRGQQVTLRCSPISGHKSVSWYQQVLGQGPQFIFQYYEKEERGRGNFPDRFSARQFPNYSSELNVNALLLGDSALYLCASSYPSGGVSYEQYFGPGTRLTVT.

This clonotype has at least ten counts. The V call is TRBV9, the J call TRBJ2-2; TRBD2 agrees at 9 bases. CDR1 and CDR2 from the germline V gene are SGDLS and YYNGEE. The CDR3 has 15 residues. Trimming took 3 bases from V and 8 from J; bases not matched to a gene: 8. The CDR3 region has the DNA TGTGCCAGCAGCGCCTCCGGGACTAGCCTTGGGGAGCTGTTTTTT. Translated, it gives CASSASGTSLGELFF.

A few counts support this clonotype. This sequence may be a read error, since a much larger clone differs from it by one base. J is TRBJ2-2 and V is TRBV20-1; 10 bases fit TRBD2. Germline assignment: CDR1 DFQATT and CDR2 SNEGSKA (reference sequence). CDR3 length: 14 residues. CDR3 loop: CSARLAGGTAELFF. The CDR3 DNA sequence: TGCAGTGCTCGACTAGCGGGTGGCACCGCGGAGCTGTTTTTT.

The V gene is TRBV19, the J gene TRBJ2-3; 9 nucleotides align to TRBD1. Germline CDR1 and CDR2: LNHDA and SQIVND (reference sequence). After removal of 4 bases from V and 2 bases from J, the junction contained 4 bases not matched to a gene. The CDR3 contains 15 residues. Here the CDR3 reads CASSRGQGLTDTQYF. The DNA for the CDR3 is TGTGCCAGTAGTAGGGGACAGGGCCTCACAGATACGCAGTATTTT.

At least ten counts were recorded for this clonotype. The CDR3 loop is CASSFRTSGVNEQFF. The DNA of the CDR3 is TGTGCCAGCAGCTTCCGGACTAGCGGAGTAAATGAGCAGTTCTTC. The chain recombines TRBV5-5 with TRBJ2-1; 10 nucleotides line up with TRBD2. Looked up from germline, CDR1 is SGHKS and CDR2 is YYEKEE (reference sequence). CDR3 length: 15 residues. With 2 bases clipped from V and 7 bases from J, the junction kept 6 bases outside the gene matches.

The rearrangement uses TRBV5-1 and TRBJ2-5; D ambiguous. This CDR3 is built from 16 residues. V was pared by 0 bases and J by 4 bases, with 16 bases between. Germline V gene lookup returns CDR1 SGHRS and CDR2 YFSETQ. The CDR3 protein is CASSLAAALLRETQYF. Here the CDR3 DNA reads TGCGCCAGCAGCTTGGCCGCGGCCCTCTTGAGAGAGACCCAGTACTTC.

This chain uses TRBV5-5 with TRBJ2-7; 13 bases align to TRBD2. Germline V gene lookup returns CDR1 SGHKS and CDR2 YYEKEE (reference sequence). This CDR3 contains 15 residues. V dropped 4 bases and J dropped 2; count of bases not matched to a gene: 3. The CDR3 nucleotides are TGTGCCAGCAGCCGGACTAGCGGGGGTACCTACGAGCAGTACTTC. Its protein product is CASSRTSGGTYEQYF.

This clonotype occurred many times. V is TRBV6-5 and J is TRBJ2-2; tentative D call: TRBD2 (6 bases). The germline V gene encodes CDR1 MNHEY and CDR2 SVGAGI. This CDR3 has 17 amino acids. V dropped 6 bases and J dropped 4 bases, with 21 bases sitting between them. This chain's CDR3 is CASSLGFGSGGTGELFF. The CDR3 DNA follows: TGTGCCAGCAGCTTGGGGTTCGGGAGCGGTGGCACCGGGGAGCTGTTTTTT.

This clonotype was observed at least ten times. The V gene is TRBV7-8, the J gene TRBJ2-3; 7 positions match TRBD2. There are 17 residues in the CDR3. Germline values: CDR1 SGHVS, CDR2 FQNEAQ. The J segment lost 4 bases and the V segment lost 2 bases, leaving 12 bases of the junction unmatched. CDR3 in DNA: TGTGCCAGCAGCTTAAGTTCTAGCGGATCCTTCGCAGATACGCAGTATTTT. It encodes CASSLSSSGSFADTQYF. The full variable domain, in which reference TRBV7-8 and TRBJ2-3 provide the parts outside the CDR3, is GAGVSQSPRYKVAKRGQDVALRCDPISGHVSLFWYQQALGQGPEFLTYFQNEAQLDKSGLPSDRFFAERPEGSVSTLKIQRTQQEDSAVYLCASSLSSSGSFADTQYFGPGTRLTVL.

Comment on this clonotype: Mismatch with germline at one junction end may stem from a read error. The rearrangement links TRBV18 to TRBJ1-2; D ambiguous. Germline V lookup: CDR1 KGHSH, CDR2 LQKENI. CDR3 length: 13 amino acids. The CDR3: CASSPRGTYGHTF. CDR3 DNA sequence: TGTGCCAGCTCACCGCGCGGTACCTATGGCCACACCTTC. The full variable domain, its missing parts supplied by reference TRBV18 and TRBJ1-2, is NAGVMQNPRHLVRRRGQEARLRCSPMKGHSHVYWYRQLPEEGLKFMVYLQKENIIDESGMPKERFSAEFPKEGPSILRIQQVVRGDSAAYFCASSPRGTYGHTFGSGTRLTVV.

Note on this clonotype: Because it lacks the conserved phenylalanine or tryptophan at the end, this CDR3 is likely a read error. The rearrangement uses TRBV10-1 and TRBJ2-2; 7 bases are a match to TRBD2. The germline CDR1 and CDR2 sequences are WNHNN and SYGVQD (reference sequence). This CDR3 is 16 amino acids long. V was clipped by 2 bases and J by 4 bases; unmatched bases: 7. The CDR3 loop is CASSEISGHSTGELFL. Here the CDR3 DNA reads TGCGCCAGCAGTGAGATTAGCGGGCACAGCACCGGGGAGCTGTTTTTG.

As concerns this clonotype: Germline is not matched at one junction end, which may reflect a read error. The V and J genes are TRBV6-5 and TRBJ1-6; TRBD1 agrees at 9 bases. This CDR3 has 19 amino acids. Per the germline V gene, CDR1 is MNHEY and CDR2 is SVGAGI. CDR3: CATRRLDRGTFSYNPPLHF. CDR3 sequence (DNA): TGTGCCACCCGCCGTTTGGACAGGGGCACCTTCTCCTATAATCCACCCCTCCACTTT.

The chain has TRBV2 and TRBJ2-1, with 9 bases aligning to TRBD1. After removal of 6 bases from V and 3 bases from J, the junction contained 6 bases not matched to a gene. The germline V gene has CDR1 SNHLY and CDR2 FYNNEI. The CDR3 is made up of 15 amino acids. Here the CDR3 reads CASRTGQGNYNEQFF. Here the CDR3 DNA reads TGTGCCAGCAGAACGGGACAGGGCAACTACAATGAGCAGTTCTTC.

Regarding this clonotype: Being one base from a much bigger clone, this may be a read error. The chain recombines TRBV5-8 with TRBJ1-6; no reliable D call. Deletions cut 2 bases from V and 0 bases from J, with 9 bases between. Germline CDR1 SGHTS, CDR2 YDEGEE. The CDR3 totals 16 residues. The CDR3 spells CASSLSSPSYNSPLHF. The CDR3 DNA is TGTGCCAGCAGCTTAAGCAGCCCCTCCTATAATTCACCCCTCCACTTT.

This clonotype was seen repeatedly, ten times or more. V is TRBV5-4 and J is TRBJ2-3; 8 nucleotides match TRBD2. The CDR3 is 15 amino acids. The germline CDR1 and CDR2 sequences are SGHNT and YYREEE (reference sequence). V shed 2 bases and J 5 bases; nucleotides not matched to a gene: 7. The CDR3, as DNA: TGTGCCAGCAGCTTTGTCGGGAGGGATGGAGATACGCAGTATTTT. It yields the protein CASSFVGRDGDTQYF.

A word on this clonotype: A much larger clone lies a single base off, so this may be a read error. This rearrangement joins TRBV19 to TRBJ2-5; the D is unclear. Germline CDR1 is LNHDA and CDR2 is SQIVND (reference sequence). This CDR3 is built from 16 residues. The CDR3 loop is CASSIWLPWGQGTQYF. As DNA, the CDR3 is TGTGCCAGTAGTATTTGGTTACCGTGGGGTCAAGGGACCCAGTACTTC.

This clonotype has a count of ten or more. J is TRBJ2-3 and V is TRBV9; 7 bases align to TRBD2. V trimming: 3 bases; J trimming: 3 bases; junction bases outside the gene matches: 10. The length of the CDR3 is 16 residues. Germline V gene data show CDR1 as SGDLS and CDR2 as YYNGEE. CDR3 in amino acids: CASSDSAGRATDTQYF. The CDR3 DNA reads TGTGCCAGCAGCGACTCAGCGGGAAGGGCGACAGATACGCAGTATTTT.

This clonotype was seen at least ten times. The chain recombines TRBV29-1 with TRBJ1-4; 8 bases are shared with TRBD1. With V trimmed by 6 bases and J by 7 bases, 7 bases remained unmatched. The germline gives CDR1 SQVTM, CDR2 ANQGSEA. The CDR3 runs to 13 residues. CDR3 DNA sequence: TGCAGCGTGACAGGGGCGCTAGGTGAAAAACTGTTTTTT. Its translation: CSVTGALGEKLFF.